This T cell receptor (beta chain) was documented in a study of regulatory T cells in long-lasting Graves disease. Documented time point: newly diagnosed GD, antithyroid drugs for less than 3 months. Researchers made the TCR library from RNA that was extracted from PBMCs. This clonotype was observed at least ten times. Combining iRepertoire HTBI primers with Arm-PCR of CDR3 regions, the authors built TCR beta libraries. TCRdb redid the calling of the multiplex PCR reads with MiXCR, one entry per CDR3 protein. The data show about 620,000 distinct CDR3 sequences, roughly 16% seen once. Trimming pared 3 bases from V and 0 bases from J, leaving 11 bases between. From germline, CDR1 is SQVTM and CDR2 ANQGSEA. This CDR3 comprises 14 residues. The same data also contributed to another study, on T cells in Graves' hyperthyroidism and ophthalmopathy. That report notes: Clinical symptoms, serum thyroxine, TRAb, thyroid ultrasound and orbital computed tomography established diagnosis.

The sample in question was peripheral blood mononuclear cells (PBMCs), obtained at new diagnosis, from a patient treated with antithyroid drugs. The chain has TRBV29-1 and TRBJ2-5, with unresolved D. The sequence came from a woman aged 30 to 39 with Graves disease. The CDR3 region has the DNA TGCAGCGTTGATGAGTACCCGTACCAAGAGACCCAGTACTTC. Protein sequence: CSVDEYPYQETQYF.